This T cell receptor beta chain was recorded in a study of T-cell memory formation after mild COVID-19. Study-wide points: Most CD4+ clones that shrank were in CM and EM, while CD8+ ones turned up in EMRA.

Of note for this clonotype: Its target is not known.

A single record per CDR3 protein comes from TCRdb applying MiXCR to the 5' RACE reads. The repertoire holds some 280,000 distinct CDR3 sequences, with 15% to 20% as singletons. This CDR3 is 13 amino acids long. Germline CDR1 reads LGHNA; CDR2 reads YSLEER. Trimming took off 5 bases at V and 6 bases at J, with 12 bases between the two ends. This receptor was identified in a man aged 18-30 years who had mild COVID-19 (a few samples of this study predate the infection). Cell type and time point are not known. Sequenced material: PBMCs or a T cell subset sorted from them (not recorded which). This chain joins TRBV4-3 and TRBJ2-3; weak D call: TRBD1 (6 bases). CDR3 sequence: CASSTTGADTQYF. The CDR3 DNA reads TGCGCCAGCAGCACGACAGGAGCGGATACGCAGTATTTT.